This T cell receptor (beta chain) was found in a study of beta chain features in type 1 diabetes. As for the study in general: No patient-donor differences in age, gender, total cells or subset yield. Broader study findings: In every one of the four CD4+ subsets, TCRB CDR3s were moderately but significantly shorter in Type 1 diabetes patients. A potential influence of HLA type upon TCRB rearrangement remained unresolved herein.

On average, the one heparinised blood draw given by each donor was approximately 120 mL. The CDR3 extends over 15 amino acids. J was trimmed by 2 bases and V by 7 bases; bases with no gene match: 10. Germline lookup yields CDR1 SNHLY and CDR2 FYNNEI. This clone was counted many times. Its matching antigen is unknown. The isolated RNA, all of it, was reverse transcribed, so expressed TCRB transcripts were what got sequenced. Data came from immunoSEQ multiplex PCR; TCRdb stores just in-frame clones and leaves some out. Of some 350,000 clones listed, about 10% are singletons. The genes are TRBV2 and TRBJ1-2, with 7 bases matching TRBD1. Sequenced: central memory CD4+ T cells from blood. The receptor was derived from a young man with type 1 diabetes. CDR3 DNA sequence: TGTGCCAGCATCCGACAGGGATGGAACAACTATGGCTACACCTTC. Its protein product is CASIRQGWNNYGYTF. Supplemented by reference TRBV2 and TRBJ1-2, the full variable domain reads EPEVTQTPSHQVTQMGQEVILRCVPISNHLYFYWYRQILGQKVEFLVSFYNNEISEKSEIFDDQFSVERPDGSNFTLKIRSTKLEDSAMYFCASIRQGWNNYGYTFGSGTRLTVV.